Each of the 17 T cell receptor beta chains below was sequenced from the same sample in a study of blood T cells in healthy people across ages. The authors ran a second PCR of roughly 7 to 11 cycles using a sample-barcoded 5' primer and a J-beta primer mix. TCRdb reprocessed the 5' RACE reads with MiXCR, giving one entry per CDR3 protein. The sample has over a million distinct CDR3 sequences; around 39% are singletons. Source material: blood. These receptors were collected from a woman under 30 in good health.

The chain uses TRBV5-1 and TRBJ2-7, with TRBD1 matching 11 bases. This CDR3 region has 16 residues. Germline V gene sequence: CDR1 SGHRS, CDR2 YFSETQ. The V gene end was trimmed by 4 bases and the J gene end by 3 bases; junction bases not matched to a gene: 9. This chain's CDR3 is CASSKSGTGGIYEQYF. The CDR3 DNA follows: TGCGCCAGCAGCAAAAGCGGGACAGGGGGTATCTACGAGCAGTACTTC.

The chain has TRBV7-9 and TRBJ2-5; 11 positions agree with TRBD2. The CDR3 sequence is 15 residues long. Losses at the gene ends were 5 bases for V and 7 bases for J; bases not matched to a gene: 9. Per germline, CDR1 SEHNR and CDR2 FQNEAQ (reference sequence). CDR3 residues: CASSPTSGEDGTQYF. In DNA form, the CDR3 reads TGTGCCAGCAGCCCGACTAGCGGGGAGGATGGGACCCAGTACTTC.

V is TRBV6-6 and J is TRBJ2-6, with 8 bases lining up with TRBD1. CDR3 size: 17 residues. V lost 2 bases to trimming and J lost 4 bases; unmatched junction nucleotides: 7. The germline V gene encodes CDR1 MNHNY and CDR2 SVGAGI (reference sequence). The CDR3 reads CASSYETGVPGANVLTF. The CDR3 nucleotides are TGTGCCAGCAGTTACGAGACAGGGGTTCCCGGGGCCAACGTCCTGACTTTC.

This chain joins TRBV6-2 or TRBV6-3 and TRBJ2-3; D is possibly TRBD2 (5 bases). The germline V gene has CDR1 MNHEY and CDR2 SVGEGT. The CDR3 runs 12 residues. V shed 10 bases and J shed 4 bases, with 12 bases lying between them. In DNA, the CDR3 is TGTGCCACCTGGAGGTACGCAGATACGCAGTATTTT. Its translation is CATWRYADTQYF.

The V and J genes are TRBV2 and TRBJ1-5, with D uncertain. Trimming shortened V by 4 bases and J by 4 bases, and 17 bases separated the two germline ends. The V gene's germline CDR1 is SNHLY and CDR2 FYNNEI. This CDR3 spans 16 amino acids. CDR3 sequence reads: CASSGVGGGWNQPQHF. The CDR3 coding sequence is TGTGCCAGCAGTGGGGTCGGAGGAGGATGGAATCAGCCCCAGCATTTT. Using reference TRBV2 and TRBJ1-5 for the parts outside the CDR3, the full variable domain is EPEVTQTPSHQVTQMGQEVILRCVPISNHLYFYWYRQILGQKVEFLVSFYNNEISEKSEIFDDQFSVERPDGSNFTLKIRSTKLEDSAMYFCASSGVGGGWNQPQHFGDGTRLSIL.

This clonotype was observed a handful of times. V usage is TRBV3-1 and J usage is TRBJ1-5, with D perhaps TRBD1 (5 bases). There are 14 residues in the CDR3. V lost 0 bases and J lost 7, with 10 bases in between. Germline-derived CDR1 and CDR2 are LGHDT and YNNKEL (reference sequence). CDR3 sequence reads: CASSQDLTAQPQHF. As DNA, the CDR3 is TGTGCCAGCAGCCAAGATCTGACAGCCCAGCCCCAGCATTTT.

The chain has TRBV4-1 and TRBJ1-2; 9 bases are shared with TRBD1. CDR3 length: 20 amino acids. V dropped 4 bases and J dropped 2; count of bases not matched to a gene: 20. Germline V gene data show CDR1 as MGHRA and CDR2 as YSYEKL. CDR3 coding DNA: TGCGCCAGCAGCCTATCTGGGGGGGCCGGGACAGGGACTTGGAACTATGGCTACACCTTC. Protein product: CASSLSGGAGTGTWNYGYTF.

This chain joins TRBV29-1 and TRBJ2-7; D is possibly TRBD2 (6 bases). Trimming cost V 4 bases and J 4 bases, with 14 bases left between them. This CDR3 has 13 residues. From germline, CDR1 is SQVTM and CDR2 ANQGSEA. CDR3 sequence: CSVVAAPGYEQYF. CDR3 nucleotide sequence: TGCAGCGTTGTAGCGGCTCCGGGGTACGAGCAGTACTTC.

The V and J genes are TRBV20-1 and TRBJ2-3; maybe TRBD2 (5 bases). V shed 6 bases and J shed 7 bases, with 20 bases lying between them. The CDR3 is made up of 14 amino acids. Germline CDR1 is DFQATT and CDR2 is SNEGSKA (reference sequence). The CDR3 coding sequence is TGCAGTGCGACTGGCAGACGGGGATCAAATACGCAGTATTTT. It codes for CSATGRRGSNTQYF.

V is TRBV7-2 and J is TRBJ1-2; weak D call: TRBD1 (6 bases). The CDR3 extends over 15 amino acids. Germline V gives CDR1 SGHTA, CDR2 FQGNSA. V was clipped by 6 bases and J by 8 bases, with 22 bases between them. This chain's CDR3 is CASRIRGQSDGGYTF. Here the CDR3 DNA reads TGTGCCAGCAGAATCAGGGGCCAGTCCGACGGGGGCTACACCTTC.

This clonotype was seen a handful of times. This rearrangement joins TRBV11-2 to TRBJ2-5; TRBD2 aligns across 8 bases. In germline, CDR1 is SGHAT, CDR2 FQNNGV. V gave up 5 bases and J gave up 3 bases; unmatched junction bases: 5. The CDR3 covers 14 residues. The CDR3 here is CASSVTSVKETQYF. The CDR3 nucleotides read TGTGCCAGCAGCGTGACTAGCGTCAAAGAGACCCAGTACTTC.

A few counts support this clonotype. This sequence joins TRBV7-6 and TRBJ2-3; 7 bases map to TRBD1. The CDR3 contains 14 residues. The V gene's germline CDR1 is SGHVS and CDR2 FNYEAQ. Trimming took 1 base from V and 3 from J; bases not matched to a gene: 1. The CDR3 region is CASSLEGATDTQYF. The CDR3 DNA reads TGTGCCAGCAGCTTAGAGGGGGCTACAGATACGCAGTATTTT.

This clonotype was recorded a few times. V and J are TRBV24-1 and TRBJ1-1; 9 nucleotides align to TRBD1. Germline CDR1 and CDR2: KGHDR and SFDVKD. V shed 8 bases, J shed 4 bases, and the junction held 4 bases outside the gene matches. CDR3 length: 13 amino acids. The CDR3 region has the DNA TGTGCCACCAAGGGACAGGGTCGCACTGAAGCTTTCTTT. Translated, it gives CATKGQGRTEAFF.

This chain uses TRBV24-1 with TRBJ1-1; no definite D call. Trimming cost V 1 base and J 0 bases, with 11 bases left between them. The CDR3 loop spans 16 amino acids. CDR1 KGHDR and CDR2 SFDVKD come from the germline V gene. The CDR3 DNA reads as TGTGCCACCAGTGATTTTTCTAGGGTAATGAACACTGAAGCTTTCTTT. It encodes CATSDFSRVMNTEAFF.

The CDR3 spells CASIRAGAMITEQYF. CDR3 nucleotides: TGTGCCAGCATACGAGCGGGAGCCATGATCACTGAGCAGTACTTC. The V call is TRBV6-6, the J call TRBJ2-5; the match to TRBD2 covers 8 bases. In germline, CDR1 is MNHNY, CDR2 SVGAGI (reference sequence). The junction had 18 bases not matched to a gene; V was cut back by 7 bases and J by 11 bases. This CDR3 spans 15 amino acids.

V usage is TRBV13 and J usage is TRBJ2-3; 10 bases align to TRBD1. Germline loops: CDR1 PRHDT, CDR2 FYEKMQ (reference sequence). This CDR3 comprises 15 residues. The V segment lost 5 bases and the J segment 4 bases; nucleotides outside the gene matches: 6. In nucleotides, the CDR3 is TGTGCCAGCAGCGGCGGGACAGGGGCGGCAGATACGCAGTATTTT. It yields the protein CASSGGTGAADTQYF.

The CDR3: CASSLEGVSRNTEAFF. The CDR3 region has the DNA TGCGCCAGCAGCTTGGAGGGGGTTAGTAGGAACACTGAAGCTTTCTTT. The chain has TRBV5-1 and TRBJ1-1; maybe TRBD1 (6 bases). The CDR3 consists of 16 residues. V was cut by 0 bases and J by 1 base, with 13 bases left in between. From germline, CDR1 is SGHRS and CDR2 YFSETQ.